Listed here are 27 T cell receptor beta chains from one sample, sequenced in a study of blood T cell repertoires in COVID-19. Produced via immunoSEQ multiplex PCR; TCRdb's table is partial and in-frame only. The sample records 270,000 or so clones, just under 90% being singletons. Sequenced input: PBMCs or T cells enriched from blood (not recorded which). These receptors were obtained from a woman between 25 and 40 years old with acute COVID-19.

The chain carries TRBV7-2 and TRBJ1-5; 7 bases map to TRBD1. Germline-derived CDR1 and CDR2 are SGHTA and FQGNSA. This CDR3 has 16 residues. J gave up 0 bases and V 5 bases, and 7 bases lay outside the gene matches. CDR3 coding DNA: TGTGCCAGCAGCCTCTGGACAGGTGATAGCAATCAGCCCCAGCATTTT. Encoded protein: CASSLWTGDSNQPQHF.

The table lists this clone with a count of one. The chain links TRBV7-6 to TRBJ2-3; 7 bases map to TRBD2. The CDR3 length is 12 residues. The V gene's germline CDR1 is SGHVS and CDR2 FNYEAQ. The trim removed 8 bases at V and 2 bases at J, leaving 1 base unmatched. CDR3 sequence reads: CASRDYTDTQYF. CDR3 coding DNA: TGTGCCAGCCGGGACTACACAGATACGCAGTATTTT.

The chain uses TRBV7-2 and TRBJ2-3; 8 bases align to TRBD2. The germline V gene has CDR1 SGHTA and CDR2 FQGNSA. This CDR3 comprises 15 residues. Germline trimming cut 5 bases from V and 4 bases from J; bases unmatched to any gene: 8. The CDR3 nucleotides are TGTGCCAGCAGCGGGAGCGGGAGTTTTTCAGATACGCAGTATTTT. Protein: CASSGSGSFSDTQYF.

This clone was detected only once. The J gene is TRBJ2-1, the V gene TRBV24-1; TRBD2 agrees at 10 bases. The ends lost 1 base at V and 7 bases at J; junction bases unmatched: 6. CDR1 and CDR2 from the germline V gene are KGHDR and SFDVKD. This CDR3 is 16 amino acids long. The CDR3 nucleotides are TGTGCCACCAGTGATTTATCAGCGGGAGGGGCTAATGAGCAGTTCTTC. Protein product: CATSDLSAGGANEQFF.

The chain couples TRBV27 to TRBJ1-5; 7 nucleotides match TRBD1. V was pared by 3 bases and J by 0 bases, with 5 bases of the junction left unmatched. Germline CDR1 is MNHEY and CDR2 is SMNVEV (reference sequence). This CDR3 comprises 16 residues. Here the CDR3 reads CASSFRTGDSNQPQHF. CDR3 DNA: TGTGCCAGCAGTTTCCGGACAGGAGATAGCAATCAGCCCCAGCATTTT.

The J gene is TRBJ2-7, the V gene TRBV5-5, with D possibly being TRBD1 (5 bases). Germline V CDR1 and CDR2: SGHKS, YYEKEE (reference sequence). The CDR3 is made up of 16 amino acids. Trimming shortened V by 0 bases and J by 5 bases, and 18 bases separated the two germline ends. CDR3 DNA: TGTGCCAGCAGCTTGGTAGGCACAGGATTTCCCCACGAGCAGTACTTC. Protein sequence: CASSLVGTGFPHEQYF.

V gene TRBV5-4 combines with J gene TRBJ1-4; TRBD1 matches at 8 bases. CDR1 is SGHNT and CDR2 is YYREEE in the germline V gene (reference sequence). This CDR3 is 15 amino acids long. Trimming removed 4 bases from V and 8 bases from J; junction bases left unmatched: 10. The CDR3 DNA is TGTGCCAGCAGCCCTGTACAGGGGGGTGAAGAAAAACTGTTTTTT. It codes for CASSPVQGGEEKLFF.

The V call is TRBV24-1, the J call TRBJ2-7, with 9 bases identical to TRBD1. The CDR3 sequence is 16 residues long. Germline V gives CDR1 KGHDR, CDR2 SFDVKD. V shed 1 base and J 5 bases; nucleotides not matched to a gene: 8. CDR3 coding DNA: TGTGCCACCAGTGATTTACAGGGGGCTTTCATTGACGAGCAGTACTTC. Translating gives CATSDLQGAFIDEQYF.

This clone was detected only once. The rearrangement joins TRBV4-1 to TRBJ2-1, with a possible D match to TRBD1 (5 bases). The V gene lost 1 base and the J gene lost 2 bases, with 9 bases spanning the gap. This CDR3 has 15 amino acids. Germline V lookup: CDR1 MGHRA, CDR2 YSYEKL. Here the CDR3 reads CASSQGVGPYNEQFF. The CDR3, as DNA: TGCGCCAGCAGCCAAGGTGTGGGGCCCTACAATGAGCAGTTCTTC.

This chain uses TRBV6-5 with TRBJ2-7, with 7 positions matching TRBD2. The CDR3 loop spans 13 amino acids. Germline values: CDR1 MNHEY, CDR2 SVGAGI. Trimming took 8 bases from V and 0 from J; bases not matched to a gene: 4. The CDR3 protein is CASSGGSSYEQYF. The DNA for the CDR3 is TGTGCCAGCTCGGGCGGGAGCTCCTACGAGCAGTACTTC.

The V call is TRBV7-6, the J call TRBJ1-2; perhaps TRBD1 as D (6 bases). The CDR3 spans 13 residues. Germline CDR1 reads SGHVS; CDR2 reads FNYEAQ. V lost 3 bases and J 8 bases, leaving 13 bases between the germline ends. The CDR3 DNA is TGTGCCAGCAGCTTTAGGGCAGGGGCAGGCTACACCTTC. It translates to CASSFRAGAGYTF.

V usage is TRBV25-1 and J usage is TRBJ2-7, with D possibly matching TRBD2 (6 bases). Trimming pared 8 bases from V and 0 bases from J, leaving 14 bases between. The CDR3 loop spans 14 amino acids. The germline V gene encodes CDR1 MGHDK and CDR2 SYGVNS. In DNA, the CDR3 is TGTGCCAGCCGCGGGGCGGCAGGCTCCTACGAGCAGTACTTC. Its protein is CASRGAAGSYEQYF.

The chain links TRBV5-5 to TRBJ1-5; no reliable D call. This CDR3 contains 17 residues. The germline V gene encodes CDR1 SGHKS and CDR2 YYEKEE (reference sequence). Trimming removed 0 bases from V and 0 bases from J, with 13 bases in between. The CDR3 region is CASSLAGGMGSNQPQHF. DNA of the CDR3: TGTGCCAGCAGCTTGGCAGGAGGAATGGGTAGCAATCAGCCCCAGCATTTT.

The genes are TRBV11-2 and TRBJ2-7; the match to TRBD2 covers 7 bases. V was pared by 3 bases and J by 4 bases, with 12 bases of the junction left unmatched. The germline gives CDR1 SGHAT, CDR2 FQNNGV. The CDR3 is 16 amino acids. CDR3 nucleotides: TGTGCCAGCAGCTTCGGTCAGGGAGGGCCCATTTACGAGCAGTACTTC. This gives the protein CASSFGQGGPIYEQYF.

The chain couples TRBV6-4 to TRBJ2-3; 10 bases align to TRBD2. Per germline, CDR1 MRHNA and CDR2 SNTAGT. This CDR3 has 16 residues. Trimming removed 3 bases from V and 6 bases from J; junction bases left unmatched: 9. CDR3 sequence: CASSEASGRAADTQYF. The CDR3 region has the DNA TGTGCCAGCAGTGAGGCGAGCGGGAGGGCTGCGGATACGCAGTATTTT.

The rearrangement uses TRBV10-2 and TRBJ2-1; 9 bases map to TRBD2. CDR1 WSHSY and CDR2 SAAADI come from the germline V gene. V dropped 0 bases and J dropped 1; count of bases not matched to a gene: 4. This CDR3 is 17 amino acids long. CDR3 nucleotides: TGCGCCAGCAGTGAGTCTGCCGGACTAGCGTCCTACAATGAGCAGTTCTTC. Its translation: CASSESAGLASYNEQFF.

The chain's CDR3 is CVRRPPTQGGSSSEQFF. The CDR3 DNA reads TGTGTCAGAAGACCCCCGACCCAAGGTGGGAGTTCGAGTGAGCAGTTCTTC. J is TRBJ2-1 and V is TRBV7-5; the D call of TRBD2 is as the table states it, not checked on the DNA. TRBV7-5 is reported as a pseudogene. The CDR3 length is 17 residues.

About this clone itself: The identical CDR3 is also encoded by other nucleotide sequences in the sample. The rearrangement uses TRBV7-9 and TRBJ1-4; 7 nucleotides match TRBD1. The CDR3 has 14 residues. Germline V CDR1 and CDR2: SEHNR, FQNEAQ (reference sequence). V trimming: 1 base; J trimming: 8 bases; junction bases outside the gene matches: 4. CDR3 in amino acids: CASSLGQGGEKLFF. CDR3 coding DNA: TGTGCCAGCAGCTTAGGACAGGGTGGGGAAAAACTGTTTTTT.

This clone was counted between two and nine times. This chain links TRBV7-3 with TRBJ2-2, with 10 bases lining up with TRBD2. The CDR3 extends over 15 amino acids. Germline V gene lookup returns CDR1 SGHTA and CDR2 FQGTGA. Trimming at V came to 5 bases and at J to 4 bases, leaving 4 bases not matched to a gene. CDR3 protein: CASSTWTSGTGELFF. CDR3 sequence (DNA): TGTGCCAGCAGCACTTGGACTAGCGGCACCGGGGAGCTGTTTTTT.

This chain connects TRBV4-1 to TRBJ2-3, with 10 bases identical to TRBD2. The CDR3 has 13 residues. Trimming took 0 bases from V and 14 from J; bases not matched to a gene: 5. Germline loops: CDR1 MGHRA, CDR2 YSYEKL. CDR3 residues: CASSQEGPSGRYF. The CDR3, as DNA: TGCGCCAGCAGCCAAGAGGGTCCTAGCGGGAGGTATTTT.

This chain connects TRBV30 to TRBJ2-7, with TRBD2 identical over 13 bases. CDR3 length: 15 residues. The ends lost 0 bases at V and 4 bases at J; junction bases unmatched: 3. The germline V gene encodes CDR1 GTSNPN and CDR2 SVGIG (reference sequence). The CDR3 region is CAWSVLAGGDYEQYF. In nucleotides, the CDR3 is TGTGCCTGGAGTGTACTAGCGGGAGGGGATTACGAGCAGTACTTC.

The chain recombines TRBV9 with TRBJ2-2; 11 bases match TRBD2. Germline V gives CDR1 SGDLS, CDR2 YYNGEE. Trimming took 0 bases from V and 5 from J; bases not matched to a gene: 6. The CDR3 contains 17 residues. The CDR3: CASSVDPSGGRTGELFF. The CDR3 DNA reads as TGTGCCAGCAGCGTAGACCCTAGCGGGGGGAGGACCGGGGAGCTGTTTTTT. The full variable domain, with the rest looked up from reference TRBV9 and TRBJ2-2, is DSGVTQTPKHLITATGQRVTLRCSPRSGDLSVYWYQQSLDQGLQFLIQYYNGEERAKGNILERFSAQQFPDLHSELNLSSLELGDSALYFCASSVDPSGGRTGELFFGEGSRLTVL.

The rearrangement links TRBV28 to TRBJ2-3; D possibly corresponds to TRBD2 (5 bases). Trimming pared 3 bases from V and 2 bases from J, leaving 12 bases between. Germline V gene data show CDR1 as MDHEN and CDR2 as SYDVKM. The CDR3 length is 15 residues. The CDR3 protein is CASSLLGLSTDTQYF. CDR3 bases: TGTGCCAGCAGTTTGTTAGGACTTTCCACAGATACGCAGTATTTT.

The chain carries TRBV2 and TRBJ1-5, with TRBD1 matching 8 bases. V lost 7 bases and J lost 6; bases outside the gene matches: 11. CDR1 and CDR2 from the germline V gene are SNHLY and FYNNEI. CDR3 length: 15 amino acids. The CDR3 region is CASTAGQGGSQPQHF. The CDR3 DNA follows: TGTGCCAGCACGGCAGGACAGGGAGGGAGTCAGCCCCAGCATTTT.

CDR3 coding DNA: TGTGCCAGCAGTGCCAGGGTGGGTCAGCCCCAGCATTTT. Its protein product is CASSARVGQPQHF. The gene calls are TRBV2 and TRBJ1-5; maybe TRBD1 (5 bases). The CDR3 is 13 amino acids. The germline CDR1 and CDR2 sequences are SNHLY and FYNNEI. V lost 4 bases and J lost 6, with 10 bases in between.

The chain couples TRBV7-6 to TRBJ2-2; unclear D gene. Germline loops: CDR1 SGHVS, CDR2 FNYEAQ. This CDR3 has 11 residues. V lost 5 bases and J 8 bases, leaving 6 bases between the germline ends. The CDR3 region has the DNA TGTGCCAGCAGCGCCCAGGGGGAGCTGTTTTTT. Translated, it gives CASSAQGELFF.

The chain couples TRBV7-8 to TRBJ2-3; 7 bases fit TRBD1. With V trimmed by 0 bases and J by 2 bases, 8 bases remained unmatched. This CDR3 contains 17 residues. Germline CDR1 reads SGHVS; CDR2 reads FQNEAQ. DNA for the CDR3: TGTGCCAGCAGCTTAGCCCCGGGACAGAGTAACACAGATACGCAGTATTTT. It specifies CASSLAPGQSNTDTQYF.